The 21 T cell receptor beta chains listed next were all sequenced from one sample in a study of blood T cell repertoires in COVID-19. This table comes from immunoSEQ multiplex PCR, and its TCRdb copy is limited to in-frame clones, with some not included. Of 100,000 to 110,000 clones listed, more than 85% are singletons. Sequencing was performed on peripheral blood. These receptors were obtained from a man aged 45 to 65 with active COVID-19.

The CDR3 protein is CATSRDRSLAGGKNTGELFF. The CDR3, as DNA: TGTGCCACCAGCAGAGATAGGTCACTAGCGGGGGGGAAGAACACCGGGGAGCTGTTTTTT. This chain links TRBV15 with TRBJ2-2, with 13 bases aligning to TRBD2. Losses at the gene ends were 0 bases for V and 1 base for J; bases not matched to a gene: 8. Germline-derived CDR1 and CDR2 are LNHNV and YYDKDF (reference sequence). The CDR3 contains 20 residues.

V is TRBV6-2 or TRBV6-3 and J is TRBJ2-7, with D possibly TRBD2 on 7 matching bases. CDR1 and CDR2 from the germline V gene are MNHEY and SVGEGT. This CDR3 has 15 amino acids. Trimming shortened V by 5 bases and J by 2 bases, and 16 bases separated the two germline ends. The CDR3, as DNA: TGTGCCAGCAGTGTACGGGGGGCTCTCACCTACGAGCAGTACTTC. Amino acid sequence: CASSVRGALTYEQYF.

This sequence joins TRBV5-1 and TRBJ1-4, with a tentative D call TRBD1 (5 bases). Trimming removed 2 bases at V and 8 bases at J, with 10 bases between. This CDR3 is 13 amino acids long. Germline lookup yields CDR1 SGHRS and CDR2 YFSETQ. The CDR3 bases are TGCGCCAGCAGCTTTCAGGGCGGAGAAAAACTGTTTTTT. Its protein product is CASSFQGGEKLFF.

The chain employs TRBV11-2 and TRBJ2-7; no firm D call. Germline CDR1 is SGHAT and CDR2 is FQNNGV. V shed 1 base and J shed 4 bases, with 14 bases lying between them. The CDR3 totals 15 residues. Written as DNA, the CDR3 is TGTGCCAGCAGCTTAGCCCTAGAGGCCTCATACGAGCAGTACGTC. It specifies CASSLALEASYEQYV.

This clone was seen a single time. The rearrangement links TRBV7-2 to TRBJ1-6; D not resolved. V gave up 1 base and J gave up 3 bases, with 7 bases separating them. CDR1 and CDR2 (germline): SGHTA, FQGNSA. This CDR3 contains 15 residues. Here the CDR3 reads CASSLGADYNSPLHF. In DNA form, the CDR3 reads TGTGCCAGCAGCTTAGGTGCGGACTATAATTCACCCCTCCACTTT.

The chain couples TRBV3-1 (or the pseudogene TRBV3-2) to TRBJ1-4, with 11 bases identical to TRBD1. The CDR3 runs 15 residues. Germline loops: CDR1 LGHDT, CDR2 YNNKEL (reference sequence). V lost 3 bases, J lost 8 bases, and 5 bases stayed unmatched. CDR3 nucleotides: TGTGCCAGCAGCCACGGACAGGGGGCGATCGAAAAACTGTTTTTT. This encodes CASSHGQGAIEKLFF.

The rearrangement uses TRBV2 and TRBJ1-2, with TRBD1 matching over 7 bases. The germline V gene has CDR1 SNHLY and CDR2 FYNNEI. There are 15 residues in the CDR3. J lost 0 bases, V lost 6 bases, and 7 bases had no gene match. The CDR3 protein is CASREGQSPNYGYTF. The CDR3 bases are TGTGCCAGCAGGGAGGGACAGTCCCCTAACTATGGCTACACCTTC.

In its sample, this clone ranks as medium-sized. This CDR3 reads CAWGIAGAPEQFF. Written as DNA, the CDR3 is TGTGCCTGGGGTATAGCGGGGGCCCCTGAGCAGTTCTTC. This chain connects TRBV30 to TRBJ2-1, with TRBD2 matching over 9 bases. V lost 5 bases to trimming and J lost 9 bases; unmatched junction nucleotides: 8. This CDR3 contains 13 residues. Germline V lookup: CDR1 GTSNPN, CDR2 SVGIG (reference sequence).

V and J are TRBV6-5 and TRBJ2-1; 10 bases line up with TRBD2. In germline, CDR1 is MNHEY, CDR2 SVGAGI. The length of the CDR3 is 15 residues. J was trimmed by 7 bases and V by 6 bases; bases with no gene match: 9. The CDR3: CASRIIAGGSNEQFF. CDR3 nucleotide sequence: TGTGCCAGCAGGATAATAGCGGGAGGATCAAATGAGCAGTTCTTC.

The rearrangement uses TRBV2 and TRBJ1-1; no firm D call. Germline values: CDR1 SNHLY, CDR2 FYNNEI. CDR3 length: 15 residues. V lost 4 bases and J 4 bases, leaving 16 bases between the germline ends. This chain's CDR3 is CASSGAGRAGTEAFF. CDR3 bases: TGTGCCAGCAGTGGGGCAGGACGTGCGGGCACTGAAGCTTTCTTT.

J is TRBJ2-3 and V is TRBV11-3; D possibly corresponds to TRBD2 (6 bases). V was trimmed by 1 base and J by 4 bases, leaving 12 bases between them. This CDR3 spans 15 amino acids. Germline V CDR1 and CDR2: SGHNT, YENEEA. CDR3 residues: CASSLGGMGADTQYF. CDR3 coding DNA: TGTGCCAGCAGCTTAGGCGGGATGGGGGCAGATACGCAGTATTTT.

Comment on this clone: The germline gene is not matched at one end of the junction; a read error may be the cause. The chain uses TRBV10-1 and TRBJ1-6; 9 bases are shared with TRBD1. Germline V gene sequence: CDR1 WNHNN, CDR2 SYGVQD (reference sequence). The CDR3 loop spans 14 amino acids. The CDR3 DNA sequence: TGCGCCAGCAGTCCGGGACAGGGAAATTCACCCCTCTACTTT. Amino acid sequence: CASSPGQGNSPLYF.

This chain uses TRBV6-2 or TRBV6-3 with TRBJ2-5; 8 bases map to TRBD1. Germline CDR1 and CDR2: MNHEY and SVGEGT. V lost 6 bases to trimming and J lost 2 bases; unmatched junction nucleotides: 8. CDR3 length equals 15 residues. The chain's CDR3 is CASSLQGVPQETQYF. In DNA, the CDR3 is TGTGCCAGCAGCCTACAGGGGGTGCCGCAAGAGACCCAGTACTTC.

V and J are TRBV12-2 and TRBJ1-5; the table assigns TRBD1, which was not confirmed against the DNA. TRBV12-2 is marked as a pseudogene. This CDR3 has 14 amino acids. DNA of the CDR3: TGTGCAAGTCGCAAGACAGGGTTTAATCAGCCCCAGCATTTT. Amino acids: CASRKTGFNQPQHF.

The chain combines TRBV3-1 (or the pseudogene TRBV3-2) with TRBJ1-3, with D hard to call. The CDR3 totals 17 residues. The V end was cut by 0 bases, the J end by 0 bases, with 12 bases between. The germline V gene has CDR1 LGHDT and CDR2 YNNKEL (reference sequence). CDR3 residues: CASSQDQRRSSGNTIYF. Here the CDR3 DNA reads TGTGCCAGCAGCCAAGATCAACGGCGGAGCTCTGGAAACACCATATATTTT.

The DNA for the CDR3 is TGTGCCAGCAGCTTAGCTTCACCCTTCAGCGGGGGTTCCTACGAGCAGTACTTC. Its translation is CASSLASPFSGGSYEQYF. The chain has TRBV7-6 and TRBJ2-7; 8 bases are a match to TRBD2. Losses at the gene ends were 0 bases for V and 1 base for J; bases not matched to a gene: 11. This CDR3 is 18 amino acids long. CDR1 is SGHVS, CDR2 FNYEAQ, per germline.

The chain employs TRBV10-3 and TRBJ2-3; D gene uncertain. The CDR3 consists of 14 residues. V lost 2 bases to trimming and J lost 5 bases, with 11 bases between them. The germline gives CDR1 ENHRY, CDR2 SYGVKD. CDR3 residues: CAISERIAQDTQYF. The CDR3 DNA is TGTGCCATCAGTGAGAGGATAGCACAAGATACGCAGTATTTT.

This clone showed up just a few times. The V and J genes are TRBV10-1 and TRBJ2-3; TRBD2 aligns across 8 bases. This CDR3 has 16 residues. The J segment lost 4 bases and the V segment lost 5 bases, leaving 11 bases of the junction unmatched. CDR1 WNHNN and CDR2 SYGVQD come from the germline V gene (reference sequence). CDR3 loop: CASSFGRADGSDTQYF. In DNA, the CDR3 is TGCGCCAGCAGTTTCGGGAGGGCCGATGGTTCAGATACGCAGTATTTT.

The chain employs TRBV5-1 and TRBJ1-1; 10 nucleotides agree with TRBD1. V lost 4 bases, J lost 11 bases, and 14 bases stayed unmatched. CDR1 and CDR2 (germline): SGHRS, YFSETQ. This CDR3 is built from 15 residues. The CDR3: CASSRNSDRGSLAFF. The CDR3 DNA is TGCGCCAGCAGCAGAAACTCGGACAGGGGGTCGTTGGCTTTCTTT.

The chain uses TRBV18 and TRBJ2-5; perhaps TRBD1 as D (6 bases). V gave up 4 bases and J gave up 0 bases, with 15 bases separating them. The CDR3 spans 16 residues. Germline values: CDR1 KGHSH, CDR2 LQKENI. CDR3 sequence: CASSRNTGSYQETQYF. In DNA, the CDR3 is TGTGCCAGCTCACGAAACACAGGGTCCTACCAAGAGACCCAGTACTTC.

The chain recombines TRBV18 with TRBJ1-6; D possibly corresponds to TRBD1 (6 bases). The CDR3 runs to 13 residues. Trimming removed 6 bases from V and 7 bases from J, with 10 bases in between. Germline V gene sequence: CDR1 KGHSH, CDR2 LQKENI. Written as DNA, the CDR3 is TGTGCCAGCTCGTATACAGGGAATTCACCCCTCCACTTT. This translates into CASSYTGNSPLHF.